The present T cell receptor (beta chain) was sequenced within a study of Tregs in tolerant kidney transplant recipients. General observations from the study: Biological reproducibility was not directly addressed, but technical replication error appeared minimal.

On this clone itself: Its target is unknown.

The repertoire was sequenced with immunoSEQ multiplex PCR; TCRdb's copy has only in-frame clones and lacks some. The sample includes some 90,000 clones, roughly 92% of them seen just once. Source material: CD8+ T cells from blood. This receptor was obtained from a human donor in good health.

For the CDR3, the DNA is TGTGCCAGCAGTTACCTGGGGCTGGACTATGGCTACACCTTC. Translated, it gives CASSYLGLDYGYTF. This sequence joins TRBV6-6 and TRBJ1-2; TRBD1 might be the D (5 bases). The germline CDR1 and CDR2 sequences are MNHNY and SVGAGI (reference sequence). The V end was cut by 2 bases, the J end by 3 bases, with 10 bases between. This CDR3 is built from 14 residues.